This T cell receptor beta chain was sequenced during a study of early T cells in non-severe SARS-CoV-2 infection. Study in general: Bulk RNA taken from unsorted whole blood was sequenced, leaving chains unpaired. Points from the study as a whole: Missing private and CD4 specificities, VDJdb matching favored anti-spike CD8 responses.

Germline-derived CDR1 and CDR2 are KGHSH and LQKENI. V dropped 4 bases and J dropped 1 base, with 15 bases sitting between them. The CDR3 is made up of 16 amino acids. This clonotype was picked up a small number of times. Its antigen is unknown. cDNA molecules, individually, were tagged with unique molecular identifiers. TCRdb reprocessed the 5' RACE reads with MiXCR, giving one entry per CDR3 protein. The sample lists 63,000 or so distinct CDR3 sequences, about 12% occurring once. J is TRBJ2-3 and V is TRBV18; possibly TRBD2 for D (5 bases). Source material: whole blood. The receptor was isolated from an adult who was a healthcare worker with PCR-confirmed SARS-CoV-2 infection or an uninfected control (not recorded which). CDR3 sequence reads: CASSLNPGLRTDTQYF. As DNA, the CDR3 is TGTGCCAGCTCACTCAATCCAGGACTCCGCACAGATACGCAGTATTTT.